The entry below describes one TCR beta chain. Some clones are missing from TCRdb's copy, which holds only in-frame ones; the method was immunoSEQ multiplex PCR. The sample lists around 51,000 clones; over 70% were seen once. This sample was included in a study of control samples from healthy donors and cancer patients. Specimen: blood. The TCR originated in a man between 65 and 85 years old in good health.

CDR3: CASSLYAVYNEQFF. For the CDR3, the DNA is TGTGCCAGCAGTTTATATGCGGTTTACAATGAGCAGTTCTTC. The J gene is TRBJ2-1, the V gene TRBV27; D unresolved. V was trimmed by 1 base and J by 4 bases, leaving 8 bases between them. The CDR3 runs 14 residues. Looked up from germline, CDR1 is MNHEY and CDR2 is SMNVEV (reference sequence).